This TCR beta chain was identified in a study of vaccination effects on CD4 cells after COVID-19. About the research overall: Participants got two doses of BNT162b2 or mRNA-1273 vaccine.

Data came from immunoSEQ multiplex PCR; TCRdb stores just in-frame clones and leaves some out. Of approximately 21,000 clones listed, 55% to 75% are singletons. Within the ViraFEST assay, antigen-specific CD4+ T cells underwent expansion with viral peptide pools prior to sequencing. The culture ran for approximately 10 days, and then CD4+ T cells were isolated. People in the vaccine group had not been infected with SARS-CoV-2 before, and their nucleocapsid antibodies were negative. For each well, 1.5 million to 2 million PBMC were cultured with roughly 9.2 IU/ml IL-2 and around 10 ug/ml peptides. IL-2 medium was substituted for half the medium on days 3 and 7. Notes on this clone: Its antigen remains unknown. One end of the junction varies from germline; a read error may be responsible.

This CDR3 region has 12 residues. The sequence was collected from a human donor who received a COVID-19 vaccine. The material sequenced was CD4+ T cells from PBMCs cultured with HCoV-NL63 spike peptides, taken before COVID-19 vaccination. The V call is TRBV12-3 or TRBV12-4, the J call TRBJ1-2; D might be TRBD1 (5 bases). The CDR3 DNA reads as TGTGCCAGCAGTTTCCCCCGGGGGGTCGCGCGCTTC. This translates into CASSFPRGVARF.